The source of this T cell receptor beta chain is a study of blood T cell repertoires in COVID-19. The method was immunoSEQ multiplex PCR; TCRdb's version includes in-frame clones alone and lacks a portion of them. Of some 300,000 clones detected, 86% appear once; the ten largest clones hold under 15%. Deletions cut 6 bases from V and 0 bases from J, with 6 bases between. The length of the CDR3 is 13 residues. Germline V gene lookup returns CDR1 SNHLY and CDR2 FYNNEI. This receptor was obtained from a woman in her seventies with COVID-19, enrolled during active disease. The sequenced material came from peripheral blood. J is TRBJ2-1 and V is TRBV2; no clear D. In DNA form, the CDR3 reads TGTGCCAGCAGCCCCGGCTCCTACAATGAGCAGTTCTTC. This translates into CASSPGSYNEQFF. Full variable domain (outside the CDR3, taken from reference TRBV2 and TRBJ2-1): EPEVTQTPSHQVTQMGQEVILRCVPISNHLYFYWYRQILGQKVEFLVSFYNNEISEKSEIFDDQFSVERPDGSNFTLKIRSTKLEDSAMYFCASSPGSYNEQFFGPGTRLTVL.